This T cell receptor (beta chain) was captured by sequencing in a study of T cells in Graves' hyperthyroidism and ophthalmopathy. The CDR3 spans 16 residues. Trimming removed 3 bases from V and 7 bases from J; junction bases left unmatched: 13. Germline values: CDR1 SGDLS, CDR2 YYNGEE. This clonotype was observed a few times. RNA transcripts yielded amplified TCR beta CDR3 regions. First-round RT-PCR with HTBI primers amplified the TCR CDR3 region. One entry per CDR3 protein results from TCRdb running MiXCR on the multiplex PCR reads. This table has 300,000 to 400,000 distinct CDR3 sequences, around 20% appearing once.

The sequencing input was blood. The source is a woman aged 45 to 65 with Graves' hyperthyroidism. The gene calls are TRBV9 and TRBJ2-7; TRBD2 aligns across 10 bases. The CDR3, as DNA: TGTGCCAGCAGCGCCGGGGAAGTAGCGGGGGGTTATGAGCAGTACTTC. Translated, it gives CASSAGEVAGGYEQYF. The variable domain in full, with the rest retrieved from reference TRBV9 and TRBJ2-7, is DSGVTQTPKHLITATGQRVTLRCSPRSGDLSVYWYQQSLDQGLQFLIQYYNGEERAKGNILERFSAQQFPDLHSELNLSSLELGDSALYFCASSAGEVAGGYEQYFGPGTRLTVT.